The clone carrying this T cell receptor (beta chain) was picked up many times. The antigen remains unidentified. This entry belongs to a study of CD8 T cells in ankylosing spondylitis. Study observations and caveats: Blood from ankylosing spondylitis patients appeared to carry a characteristic roughly eight-variant TCR beta motif. The authors found the disease-linked clones to be CD8+ and relatively rare in peripheral blood. Reported data indicate significant enrichment of disease-linked clones within matched ankylosing spondylitis synovial fluid.

Scientists made TCR beta libraries using quantitative 5'-RACE with molecular barcodes. TCRdb processed the 5' RACE reads anew with MiXCR; each CDR3 protein has one entry. Seen here are about 52,000 distinct CDR3 sequences, around 7.4% observed once, and the top ten hold roughly 8%. CDR1 is KGHSH, CDR2 LQKENI, per germline. The CDR3 covers 20 residues. V was clipped by 2 bases and J by 3 bases; unmatched bases: 16. V gene TRBV18 combines with J gene TRBJ2-1; 10 bases match TRBD1. The sequenced material came from blood, either unsorted or a sorted T cell fraction (not recorded which). The origin of this receptor is a female donor with ankylosing spondylitis or in good health (not recorded which). CDR3 sequence reads: CASSPGGASGGQGVYNEQFF. The CDR3 DNA is TGTGCCAGCTCACCAGGGGGCGCGAGCGGCGGACAGGGGGTCTACAATGAGCAGTTCTTC.